The 27 T cell receptor beta chains below all came from one sample that was sequenced in a study of radiotherapy plus CTLA-4 blockade in lung cancer. The assay was immunoSEQ multiplex PCR, and TCRdb's table has in-frame clones only and misses some. There are about 110,000 clones in the sample; under 90% occur only once, and roughly 2.3% lies in the top ten. This material consisted of peripheral blood, taken from a patient treated with radiotherapy plus ipilimumab. All receptors derive from a human donor with non-small cell lung cancer that progressed on radiotherapy plus ipilimumab. Some clones in this sample may be carry-over from other donors' samples.

This clone was observed once. This chain links TRBV28 with TRBJ1-1; the D gene is possibly TRBD1 (6 bases). CDR1 is MDHEN, CDR2 SYDVKM, per germline. The CDR3 spans 17 residues. The germline V and J ends were trimmed by 1 base and 1 base, with 16 bases remaining between them. The CDR3 sequence: CASSLLVYRDKNTEAFF. CDR3 bases: TGTGCCAGCAGTTTATTGGTGTACAGGGATAAGAACACTGAAGCTTTCTTT.

This chain links TRBV10-3 with TRBJ1-5; weak D call: TRBD1 (6 bases). Germline loops: CDR1 ENHRY, CDR2 SYGVKD. The CDR3 consists of 16 residues. Trimming cost V 3 bases and J 1 base, with 13 bases left between them. The CDR3 region has the DNA TGTGCCATCAGTGACGACAGGAGAATAAGCAATCAGCCCCAGCATTTT. Translated: CAISDDRRISNQPQHF.

The genes are TRBV7-2 and TRBJ1-6, with D perhaps matching TRBD1 (5 bases). CDR1 and CDR2 from the germline V gene are SGHTA and FQGNSA. Trimming stripped 5 bases from V and 5 bases from J, with 13 bases between. The CDR3 is 15 residues long. In nucleotides, the CDR3 is TGTGCCAGCAGCAAAGACAGCCCTAATAATTCACCCCTCCACTTT. Its protein product is CASSKDSPNNSPLHF. Filled out from reference TRBV7-2 and TRBJ1-6, the complete variable domain reads GAGVSQSPSNKVTEKGKDVELRCDPISGHTALYWYRQSLGQGLEFLIYFQGNSAPDKSGLPSDRFSAERTGGSVSTLTIQRTQQEDSAVYLCASSKDSPNNSPLHFGNGTRLTVT.

This clone was seen just once. The gene calls are TRBV10-3 and TRBJ2-2; 7 nucleotides agree with TRBD1. The CDR3 has 15 amino acids. Trimming removed 7 bases from V and 0 bases from J; junction bases left unmatched: 5. Germline V gene lookup returns CDR1 ENHRY and CDR2 SYGVKD. The CDR3 protein is CAITGQESNTGELFF. CDR3 bases: TGTGCCATCACCGGACAGGAATCGAACACCGGGGAGCTGTTTTTT.

V is TRBV7-2 and J is TRBJ2-5; no clear D. Germline-derived CDR1 and CDR2 are SGHTA and FQGNSA. V was clipped by 2 bases and J by 1 base, with 8 bases between them. The CDR3 length is 14 residues. CDR3 loop: CASSLRRSQETQYF. In nucleotides, the CDR3 is TGTGCCAGCAGCTTAAGGCGGTCCCAAGAGACCCAGTACTTC.

This clone was picked up a small number of times. The chain has TRBV2 and TRBJ2-7; D not certain. With 4 bases removed from V and 0 bases from J, the gap between germline ends came to 10 bases. The CDR3 covers 14 residues. CDR1 and CDR2 from the germline V gene are SNHLY and FYNNEI. In DNA, the CDR3 is TGTGCCAGCAGTGCACAGAGCAGCTCCTACGAGCAGTACTTC. Translation: CASSAQSSSYEQYF.

The rearrangement links TRBV10-3 to TRBJ2-7; the D call may be TRBD1 or TRBD2 (5 bases each). The germline V gene has CDR1 ENHRY and CDR2 SYGVKD. Deletions cut 3 bases from V and 0 bases from J, with 12 bases between. The CDR3 totals 15 residues. The CDR3 coding sequence is TGTGCCATCAGTGAACCCGGGGCCTACTCCTACGAGCAGTACTTC. Residues: CAISEPGAYSYEQYF.

The chain has TRBV11-2 and TRBJ1-5; the D is unclear. The CDR3 extends over 13 amino acids. V dropped 2 bases and J dropped 4 bases, with 6 bases sitting between them. Germline CDR1 reads SGHAT; CDR2 reads FQNNGV. The CDR3 reads CASSLTENQPQHF. Written as DNA, the CDR3 is TGTGCCAGCAGCTTAACTGAAAATCAGCCCCAGCATTTT.

The chain joins TRBV5-1 to TRBJ2-5; TRBD2 matches at 12 bases. The CDR3 consists of 16 residues. Per germline, CDR1 SGHRS and CDR2 YFSETQ. The trim removed 0 bases at V and 3 bases at J, leaving 3 bases unmatched. The CDR3 DNA reads as TGCGCCAGCAGCTTGGTTCCTAGCGGGGGGGAAGAGACCCAGTACTTC. This gives the protein CASSLVPSGGEETQYF. The full variable domain, rest sourced from reference TRBV5-1 and TRBJ2-5, is KAGVTQTPRYLIKTRGQQVTLSCSPISGHRSVSWYQQTPGQGLQFLFEYFSETQRNKGNFPGRFSGRQFSNSRSEMNVSTLELGDSALYLCASSLVPSGGEETQYFGPGTRLLVL.

In its sample, this clone was seen once. This chain joins TRBV4-3 and TRBJ1-4, with TRBD1 matching over 10 bases. The germline V gene encodes CDR1 LGHNA and CDR2 YSLEER. CDR3 length: 20 amino acids. Trimming at V came to 4 bases and at J to 0 bases, leaving 14 bases not matched to a gene. This CDR3 reads CASSPRYAGQGGATNEKLFF. The CDR3 nucleotides read TGCGCCAGCAGCCCAAGATATGCAGGACAGGGGGGTGCAACTAATGAAAAACTGTTTTTT.

The chain links TRBV5-4 to TRBJ1-5, with 10 bases that match TRBD1. The CDR3 length is 15 residues. CDR1 SGHNT and CDR2 YYREEE come from the germline V gene (reference sequence). J gave up 6 bases and V 4 bases, and 7 bases lay outside the gene matches. CDR3 bases: TGTGCCAGCAGCCGACAGGGGGCATCGAGTCAGCCCCAGCATTTT. Its protein product is CASSRQGASSQPQHF. The entire variable domain, with the rest obtained from reference TRBV5-4 and TRBJ1-5, is as follows: ETGVTQSPTHLIKTRGQQVTLRCSSQSGHNTVSWYQQALGQGPQFIFQYYREEENGRGNFPPRFSGLQFPNYSSELNVNALELDDSALYLCASSRQGASSQPQHFGDGTRLSIL.

J is TRBJ1-2 and V is TRBV28, with D possibly being TRBD1 (5 bases). CDR1 and CDR2 from the germline V gene are MDHEN and SYDVKM. The CDR3 has 15 amino acids. The V gene lost 3 bases and the J gene lost 4 bases, with 15 bases spanning the gap. For the CDR3, the DNA is TGTGCCAGCAGTTTTATAAAAGGGGTCACCTATGGCTACACCTTC. The encoded protein is CASSFIKGVTYGYTF.

To note about this clone: Other DNA sequences in this specimen translate into the identical CDR3. V and J are TRBV6-5 and TRBJ1-2; the match to TRBD1 covers 10 bases. Trimming at V came to 0 bases and at J to 6 bases, leaving 4 bases not matched to a gene. The CDR3 has 15 residues. CDR1 and CDR2 from the germline V gene are MNHEY and SVGAGI. CDR3 nucleotide sequence: TGTGCCAGCAGTTACTCGGGGACAGGGGAAGATGGCTACACCTTC. This translates into CASSYSGTGEDGYTF.

The rearrangement uses TRBV2 and TRBJ2-7; the D gene is possibly TRBD2 (6 bases). This CDR3 has 17 amino acids. V was pared by 3 bases and J by 1 base, with 19 bases between. Germline V gene lookup returns CDR1 SNHLY and CDR2 FYNNEI. CDR3 bases: TGTGCCAGCAGTGAGTCCAGGAGGGGCCTTGTTTCCTACGAGCAGTACTTC. Its translation: CASSESRRGLVSYEQYF.

V is TRBV5-8 and J is TRBJ2-3, with D maybe TRBD1 (5 bases). This CDR3 has 14 amino acids. V lost 2 bases, J lost 11 bases, and 18 bases lay in between. Germline assignment: CDR1 SGHTS and CDR2 YDEGEE. CDR3 nucleotides: TGTGCCAGCAGCTTTGGTACCGCTGCTGGACAGCAGTATTTT. Its protein product is CASSFGTAAGQQYF.

On this clone itself: At one end the junction does not follow the germline gene, possibly because of a read error. V and J are TRBV9 and TRBJ1-4; 8 bases line up with TRBD1. This CDR3 is built from 14 residues. The germline CDR1 and CDR2 sequences are SGDLS and YYNGEE. CDR3 DNA: TGTGCCAGCACCAGGACAGGGTCTAATGGAAAACTGTTTTTT. It codes for CASTRTGSNGKLFF. The full variable domain, completed using reference TRBV9 and TRBJ1-4, is DSGVTQTPKHLITATGQRVTLRCSPRSGDLSVYWYQQSLDQGLQFLIQYYNGEERAKGNILERFSAQQFPDLHSELNLSSLELGDSALYFCASTRTGSNGKLFFGSGTQLSVL.

This chain links TRBV4-1 with TRBJ1-2, with 7 bases identical to TRBD1. Germline V gene sequence: CDR1 MGHRA, CDR2 YSYEKL. The V segment lost 0 bases and the J segment 3 bases; nucleotides outside the gene matches: 4. The length of the CDR3 is 15 residues. The CDR3: CASSQEGRGYYGYTF. As DNA, the CDR3 is TGCGCCAGCAGCCAAGAGGGCAGGGGGTACTATGGCTACACCTTC.

This chain uses TRBV7-9 with TRBJ1-1, with 7 bases lining up with TRBD1. Germline CDR1 and CDR2: SEHNR and FQNEAQ (reference sequence). V was clipped by 5 bases and J by 1 base; unmatched bases: 7. CDR3 length equals 15 residues. CDR3 region: CASSQGDHRNTEAFF. CDR3 bases: TGTGCCAGCAGCCAGGGGGACCACAGGAACACTGAAGCTTTCTTT.

V and J are TRBV19 and TRBJ1-4; 9 bases align to TRBD1. CDR3 length equals 16 residues. CDR1 is LNHDA and CDR2 is SQIVND in the germline V gene (reference sequence). Germline trimming cut 4 bases from V and 8 bases from J; bases unmatched to any gene: 11. Here the CDR3 reads CASSTGTGNLWEKLFF. The CDR3 DNA reads TGTGCCAGTAGTACCGGGACAGGGAACCTTTGGGAAAAACTGTTTTTT.

The chain carries TRBV6-5 and TRBJ2-5, with D uncertain. CDR3 length equals 15 residues. V was shortened by 2 bases and J by 2 bases, with 12 bases between the two germline ends. The germline gives CDR1 MNHEY, CDR2 SVGAGI. CDR3 in amino acids: CASSYPPGEQETQYF. CDR3 bases: TGTGCCAGCAGTTACCCTCCGGGTGAGCAAGAGACCCAGTACTTC.

The CDR3 region is CASSCGTGGNYGCGYTF. The CDR3 DNA follows: TGTGCCAGCAGCTGTGGGACAGGGGGGAACTATGGCTGTGGCTACACCTTC. The rearrangement links TRBV11-2 to TRBJ1-2, with 11 nucleotides matching TRBD1. Germline assignment: CDR1 SGHAT and CDR2 FQNNGV. The J segment lost 7 bases and the V segment lost 4 bases, leaving 14 bases of the junction unmatched. The CDR3 loop spans 17 amino acids.

The CDR3: CASSRGRPYEQYF. DNA of the CDR3: TGTGCCAGCAGTCGGGGGCGCCCCTACGAGCAGTACTTC. The V and J genes are TRBV28 and TRBJ2-7; D may correspond to TRBD1 or TRBD2 (6 bases each). The germline CDR1 and CDR2 sequences are MDHEN and SYDVKM. The CDR3 contains 13 residues. Between the trimmed V and J ends, which lost 5 bases and 2 bases, there was a span of 10 bases. The whole variable domain, remainder taken from reference TRBV28 and TRBJ2-7, is DVKVTQSSRYLVKRTGEKVFLECVQDMDHENMFWYRQDPGLGLRLIYFSYDVKMKEKGDIPEGYSVSREKKERFSLILESASTNQTSMYLCASSRGRPYEQYFGPGTRLTVT.

The V call is TRBV6-5, the J call TRBJ1-3; 7 nucleotides match TRBD1. The V segment lost 7 bases and the J segment 0 bases; nucleotides outside the gene matches: 6. The CDR3 runs 15 residues. Germline CDR1 reads MNHEY; CDR2 reads SVGAGI. This CDR3 reads CASKDDRVSGNTIYF. Here the CDR3 DNA reads TGTGCCAGCAAGGACGACAGGGTCTCTGGAAACACCATATATTTT.

The chain couples TRBV29-1 to TRBJ2-1; 7 bases match TRBD1. J gave up 2 bases and V 5 bases, and 6 bases lay outside the gene matches. There are 14 residues in the CDR3. Germline values: CDR1 SQVTM, CDR2 ANQGSEA. Written as DNA, the CDR3 is TGCAGCGTTTGTGGTCAGGGGGCCTACAATGAGCAGTTCTTC. It encodes CSVCGQGAYNEQFF.

The chain combines TRBV29-1 with TRBJ2-7, with D possibly TRBD1 on 6 matching bases. Looked up from germline, CDR1 is SQVTM and CDR2 is ANQGSEA. CDR3 length: 12 residues. The germline V and J ends were trimmed by 6 bases and 11 bases, with 20 bases remaining between them. CDR3 DNA sequence: TGCAGCGTCAGAACCGGGACAACACGAGAGTACTTC. It specifies CSVRTGTTREYF.

The J gene is TRBJ1-6, the V gene TRBV6-5; D is unresolved. The CDR3 length is 14 residues. V was clipped by 4 bases and J by 9 bases, with 13 bases between them. Germline V gene data show CDR1 as MNHEY and CDR2 as SVGAGI. DNA for the CDR3: TGTGCCAGCAGTTCGGGATTTAGTGGTTCACCCCTCCACTTT. Amino acid sequence: CASSSGFSGSPLHF.

The chain uses TRBV5-4 and TRBJ1-5; TRBD1 matches 10 bases. This CDR3 comprises 15 residues. V shed 4 bases, J shed 4 bases, and the junction held 5 bases outside the gene matches. Germline V CDR1 and CDR2: SGHNT, YYREEE (reference sequence). In nucleotides, the CDR3 is TGTGCCAGCAGCGCGGGACAGGGGACTAATCAGCCCCAGCATTTT. Its protein product is CASSAGQGTNQPQHF.